This T cell receptor beta chain was found in a study of T-cell memory formation after mild COVID-19. Overall study context: Largely, the TCR clusters proved donor specific. Study results and caveats: Shrinking CD4+ clones resided mostly in CM and EM, and CD8+ ones in EMRA. Clones shrinking from day 15 to 85 showed even CD4/CD8 mixes; later expanders tilted CD4+.

On this clonotype: Antigen specificity is unknown.

5'RACE primed from the constant segment yielded TCR alpha and TCR beta cDNA libraries bearing sample barcodes and UMIs. TCRdb reprocessed the 5' RACE reads via MiXCR and lists one record per CDR3 protein. The sample records just over 350,000 distinct CDR3 sequences, approximately 14% being singletons. The receptor was isolated from a man aged 18-30 years who had mild COVID-19 (a few samples of this study predate the infection). Cell type and time point are not known. Sequenced: PBMCs or a T cell subset sorted from them (not recorded which).

In DNA, the CDR3 is TGTGCCAGCAGCTTGAGTGGGGCCGGGCGCCGGGAGACCCAGTACTTC. Amino acids: CASSLSGAGRRETQYF. V is TRBV7-3 and J is TRBJ2-5, with a tentative D call TRBD1 (5 bases). V lost 3 bases and J lost 5, with 19 bases in between. Per the germline V gene, CDR1 is SGHTA and CDR2 is FQGTGA. The CDR3 covers 16 residues.